This T cell receptor (beta chain) was obtained from a study of T-cell memory formation after mild COVID-19. TCRdb called the 5' RACE reads again in MiXCR, with one record for every CDR3 protein. The data show under 200,000 distinct CDR3 sequences, approximately 13% seen once. V gave up 5 bases and J gave up 9 bases, with 10 bases separating them. This CDR3 has 12 amino acids. Germline V gene sequence: CDR1 SGHAT, CDR2 FQNNGV. This clonotype has more than one count but fewer than ten. The chain joins TRBV11-2 to TRBJ2-2; D is unclear. This TCR was sampled from a young man who had mild COVID-19 (a few samples of this study predate the infection). Cell type and time point are not known. The sample taken for sequencing was PBMCs or a T cell subset sorted from them (not recorded which). The CDR3 sequence: CASSPYHRELFF. The CDR3 DNA sequence: TGTGCCAGCAGCCCATATCACCGGGAGCTGTTTTTT. The complete variable domain, with remaining parts taken from reference TRBV11-2 and TRBJ2-2, reads EAGVAQSPRYKIIEKRQSVAFWCNPISGHATLYWYQQILGQGPKLLIQFQNNGVVDDSQLPKDRFSAERLKGVDSTLKIQPAKLEDSAVYLCASSPYHRELFFGEGSRLTVL.